This passage covers 19 T cell receptor beta chains from one sample sequenced in a study of control samples from healthy donors and cancer patients. Profiled with immunoSEQ multiplex PCR; TCRdb holds only in-frame clones, not every one. The sample lists 110,000 or so clones, 80% to 90% occurring once. The sequencing sample was made of blood. The source of these receptors is a man between 50 and 59 years old in good health.

This clone was seen a few times. The chain has TRBV6-2 or TRBV6-3 and TRBJ1-5, with a possible D match to TRBD1 (5 bases). From germline, CDR1 is MNHEY and CDR2 SVGEGT. V was pared by 1 base and J by 3 bases, with 13 bases between. This CDR3 comprises 16 residues. The CDR3 protein is CASSYWLRAANQPQHF. In DNA, the CDR3 is TGTGCCAGCAGTTACTGGCTCAGGGCTGCCAATCAGCCCCAGCATTTT.

V and J are TRBV7-9 and TRBJ2-7; D is possibly TRBD1 (5 bases). Germline assignment: CDR1 SEHNR and CDR2 FQNEAQ (reference sequence). CDR3 length equals 12 residues. V lost 3 bases, J lost 4 bases, and 7 bases lay in between. The CDR3 DNA is TGTGCCAGCAGCTTCGGACAATACGAGCAGTACTTC. Translation gives CASSFGQYEQYF.

This chain uses TRBV19 with TRBJ2-7, with 7 positions matching TRBD2. Losses at the gene ends were 4 bases for V and 2 bases for J; bases not matched to a gene: 5. Germline values: CDR1 LNHDA, CDR2 SQIVND (reference sequence). The CDR3 spans 14 residues. CDR3 bases: TGTGCCAGTAGTAAGGGCGGGGGTCCCTACGAGCAGTACTTC. It encodes CASSKGGGPYEQYF.

The chain is built from TRBV19 and TRBJ1-2, with 11 nucleotides matching TRBD1. Germline trimming cut 9 bases from V and 1 base from J; bases unmatched to any gene: 10. Germline V gene lookup returns CDR1 LNHDA and CDR2 SQIVND (reference sequence). The CDR3 runs 16 residues. The CDR3, as DNA: TGTGCCAGCCGGGGACAGGGGGTTAATTTTAACTATGGCTACACCTTC. Translation gives CASRGQGVNFNYGYTF.

The rearrangement links TRBV6-6 to TRBJ1-5; 9 positions match TRBD1. The CDR3 has 15 amino acids. With V trimmed by 5 bases and J by 7 bases, 9 bases remained unmatched. Germline V CDR1 and CDR2: MNHNY, SVGAGI (reference sequence). Written as DNA, the CDR3 is TGTGCCAGCAGTCTCTCGGACAGGGGACAACAGCCCCAGCATTTT. It codes for CASSLSDRGQQPQHF.

The rearrangement joins TRBV5-1 to TRBJ2-7, with D unclear. V was pared by 4 bases and J by 3 bases, with 8 bases between. The CDR3 loop spans 12 amino acids. CDR1 is SGHRS, CDR2 YFSETQ, per germline. The CDR3 protein is CASSQLDYEQYF. The CDR3, as DNA: TGCGCCAGCAGCCAGCTCGACTACGAGCAGTACTTC.

The chain combines TRBV6-5 with TRBJ1-5, with unresolved D. CDR3 length equals 12 residues. Germline CDR1 MNHEY, CDR2 SVGAGI. Trimming left V 7 bases short and J 0 bases short, with 4 bases between. Here the CDR3 DNA reads TGTGCCAGCATGAGTAGCAATCAGCCCCAGCATTTT. This codes for CASMSSNQPQHF.

In this sample, this clone turned up a few times. The same CDR3 can be traced to other DNA sequences in this sample. The chain couples TRBV3-1 (or the pseudogene TRBV3-2) to TRBJ2-7; D might be TRBD1 (6 bases). The CDR3 is 12 residues long. Germline CDR1 reads LGHDT; CDR2 reads YNNKEL (reference sequence). The V end lost 4 bases, the J end lost 3 bases, and 7 bases lay between the germline ends. The CDR3 protein is CASSRTVYEQYF. The CDR3 coding sequence is TGTGCCAGCAGCCGGACAGTCTACGAGCAGTACTTC.

This chain joins TRBV6-1 and TRBJ1-4; 9 nucleotides align to TRBD1. This CDR3 contains 16 residues. V gave up 4 bases and J gave up 2 bases; unmatched junction bases: 5. Germline V lookup: CDR1 MNHNS, CDR2 SASEGT. CDR3 nucleotide sequence: TGTGCCAGCAGTGCGACAGGGGGGGTGACTAATGAAAAACTGTTTTTT. This encodes CASSATGGVTNEKLFF.

The chain employs TRBV5-1 and TRBJ2-3; weak D call: TRBD2 (5 bases). Germline loops: CDR1 SGHRS, CDR2 YFSETQ. V lost 4 bases, J lost 0 bases, and 9 bases lay in between. CDR3 length: 14 amino acids. Written as DNA, the CDR3 is TGCGCCAGCAGCATAGGAGGCAGCACAGATACGCAGTATTTT. Its protein product is CASSIGGSTDTQYF. The full variable domain, completed using reference TRBV5-1 and TRBJ2-3, is KAGVTQTPRYLIKTRGQQVTLSCSPISGHRSVSWYQQTPGQGLQFLFEYFSETQRNKGNFPGRFSGRQFSNSRSEMNVSTLELGDSALYLCASSIGGSTDTQYFGPGTRLTVL.

The V call is TRBV5-4, the J call TRBJ2-7, with 7 bases that match TRBD2. Germline loops: CDR1 SGHNT, CDR2 YYREEE (reference sequence). V lost 3 bases, J lost 2 bases, and 2 bases stayed unmatched. This CDR3 has 13 amino acids. As DNA, the CDR3 is TGTGCCAGCAGCTGGCGGGGGACCTACGAGCAGTACTTC. It is translated as CASSWRGTYEQYF.

The chain carries TRBV10-3 and TRBJ2-7, with D perhaps given as TRBD1 or TRBD2 (5 bases each). The CDR3 loop spans 18 amino acids. Between the trimmed V and J ends, which lost 0 bases and 2 bases, there was a span of 20 bases. Germline V gene lookup returns CDR1 ENHRY and CDR2 SYGVKD. The CDR3 spells CAISESTRGQGRPYEQYF. In DNA, the CDR3 is TGTGCCATCAGTGAGTCGACTCGGGGCCAAGGCCGTCCCTACGAGCAGTACTTC.

The chain recombines TRBV7-8 with TRBJ2-7; D tentatively reads TRBD1 or TRBD2 (6 bases each). There are 15 residues in the CDR3. The ends were cut back, 1 base at V and 1 base at J, with 11 bases in the middle. The germline V gene has CDR1 SGHVS and CDR2 FQNEAQ. In DNA, the CDR3 is TGTGCCAGCAGCTTAGGCGGGGACACTTCCTACGAGCAGTACTTC. Its translation: CASSLGGDTSYEQYF.

V gene TRBV7-2 combines with J gene TRBJ2-5, with D possibly TRBD2 on 6 matching bases. V lost 10 bases and J 5 bases, leaving 11 bases between the germline ends. There are 11 residues in the CDR3. Germline loops: CDR1 SGHTA, CDR2 FQGNSA. CDR3 nucleotide sequence: TGTGCCACCGGGGGTGTGGAGACCCAGTACTTC. It specifies CATGGVETQYF.

This clone was seen a few times. The chain employs TRBV5-5 and TRBJ2-1; no clear D gene. This CDR3 contains 16 residues. The V end lost 4 bases, the J end lost 4 bases, and 18 bases lay between the germline ends. Germline values: CDR1 SGHKS, CDR2 YYEKEE (reference sequence). CDR3 in amino acids: CASSPASRVLYNEQFF. CDR3 sequence (DNA): TGTGCCAGCAGCCCCGCTAGTCGGGTTTTATACAATGAGCAGTTCTTC.

The rearrangement joins TRBV5-1 to TRBJ1-1, with D possibly TRBD1 on 5 matching bases. This CDR3 region has 11 residues. Germline-derived CDR1 and CDR2 are SGHRS and YFSETQ. Trimming removed 4 bases at V and 7 bases at J, with 8 bases between. The DNA of the CDR3 is TGCGCCAGCAGCGCCGGGGGTGAAGCTTTCTTT. Translation gives CASSAGGEAFF.

The chain combines TRBV7-9 with TRBJ2-2; TRBD1 matches 8 bases. The CDR3 extends over 13 amino acids. Germline lookup yields CDR1 SEHNR and CDR2 FQNEAQ (reference sequence). The ends lost 6 bases at V and 6 bases at J; junction bases unmatched: 3. Written as DNA, the CDR3 is TGTGCCAGCAGGCGGACAGGGTCCGGGGAGCTGTTTTTT. Its protein is CASRRTGSGELFF.

This sequence joins TRBV5-1 and TRBJ1-2; D possibly corresponds to TRBD1 (6 bases). This CDR3 has 12 amino acids. Germline lookup yields CDR1 SGHRS and CDR2 YFSETQ. V lost 0 bases and J lost 8, with 8 bases in between. DNA for the CDR3: TGCGCCAGCAGCTTGGACAGGGAAGGCTACACCTTC. It codes for CASSLDREGYTF.

This clone was counted once. The chain employs TRBV18 and TRBJ1-1; 10 bases align to TRBD1. CDR1 and CDR2 from the germline V gene are KGHSH and LQKENI. J gave up 6 bases and V 3 bases, and 13 bases lay outside the gene matches. There are 17 residues in the CDR3. The CDR3 spells CASSPNYPPGTGAEAFF. CDR3 DNA sequence: TGTGCCAGCTCACCTAACTATCCGCCCGGGACAGGGGCTGAAGCTTTCTTT.